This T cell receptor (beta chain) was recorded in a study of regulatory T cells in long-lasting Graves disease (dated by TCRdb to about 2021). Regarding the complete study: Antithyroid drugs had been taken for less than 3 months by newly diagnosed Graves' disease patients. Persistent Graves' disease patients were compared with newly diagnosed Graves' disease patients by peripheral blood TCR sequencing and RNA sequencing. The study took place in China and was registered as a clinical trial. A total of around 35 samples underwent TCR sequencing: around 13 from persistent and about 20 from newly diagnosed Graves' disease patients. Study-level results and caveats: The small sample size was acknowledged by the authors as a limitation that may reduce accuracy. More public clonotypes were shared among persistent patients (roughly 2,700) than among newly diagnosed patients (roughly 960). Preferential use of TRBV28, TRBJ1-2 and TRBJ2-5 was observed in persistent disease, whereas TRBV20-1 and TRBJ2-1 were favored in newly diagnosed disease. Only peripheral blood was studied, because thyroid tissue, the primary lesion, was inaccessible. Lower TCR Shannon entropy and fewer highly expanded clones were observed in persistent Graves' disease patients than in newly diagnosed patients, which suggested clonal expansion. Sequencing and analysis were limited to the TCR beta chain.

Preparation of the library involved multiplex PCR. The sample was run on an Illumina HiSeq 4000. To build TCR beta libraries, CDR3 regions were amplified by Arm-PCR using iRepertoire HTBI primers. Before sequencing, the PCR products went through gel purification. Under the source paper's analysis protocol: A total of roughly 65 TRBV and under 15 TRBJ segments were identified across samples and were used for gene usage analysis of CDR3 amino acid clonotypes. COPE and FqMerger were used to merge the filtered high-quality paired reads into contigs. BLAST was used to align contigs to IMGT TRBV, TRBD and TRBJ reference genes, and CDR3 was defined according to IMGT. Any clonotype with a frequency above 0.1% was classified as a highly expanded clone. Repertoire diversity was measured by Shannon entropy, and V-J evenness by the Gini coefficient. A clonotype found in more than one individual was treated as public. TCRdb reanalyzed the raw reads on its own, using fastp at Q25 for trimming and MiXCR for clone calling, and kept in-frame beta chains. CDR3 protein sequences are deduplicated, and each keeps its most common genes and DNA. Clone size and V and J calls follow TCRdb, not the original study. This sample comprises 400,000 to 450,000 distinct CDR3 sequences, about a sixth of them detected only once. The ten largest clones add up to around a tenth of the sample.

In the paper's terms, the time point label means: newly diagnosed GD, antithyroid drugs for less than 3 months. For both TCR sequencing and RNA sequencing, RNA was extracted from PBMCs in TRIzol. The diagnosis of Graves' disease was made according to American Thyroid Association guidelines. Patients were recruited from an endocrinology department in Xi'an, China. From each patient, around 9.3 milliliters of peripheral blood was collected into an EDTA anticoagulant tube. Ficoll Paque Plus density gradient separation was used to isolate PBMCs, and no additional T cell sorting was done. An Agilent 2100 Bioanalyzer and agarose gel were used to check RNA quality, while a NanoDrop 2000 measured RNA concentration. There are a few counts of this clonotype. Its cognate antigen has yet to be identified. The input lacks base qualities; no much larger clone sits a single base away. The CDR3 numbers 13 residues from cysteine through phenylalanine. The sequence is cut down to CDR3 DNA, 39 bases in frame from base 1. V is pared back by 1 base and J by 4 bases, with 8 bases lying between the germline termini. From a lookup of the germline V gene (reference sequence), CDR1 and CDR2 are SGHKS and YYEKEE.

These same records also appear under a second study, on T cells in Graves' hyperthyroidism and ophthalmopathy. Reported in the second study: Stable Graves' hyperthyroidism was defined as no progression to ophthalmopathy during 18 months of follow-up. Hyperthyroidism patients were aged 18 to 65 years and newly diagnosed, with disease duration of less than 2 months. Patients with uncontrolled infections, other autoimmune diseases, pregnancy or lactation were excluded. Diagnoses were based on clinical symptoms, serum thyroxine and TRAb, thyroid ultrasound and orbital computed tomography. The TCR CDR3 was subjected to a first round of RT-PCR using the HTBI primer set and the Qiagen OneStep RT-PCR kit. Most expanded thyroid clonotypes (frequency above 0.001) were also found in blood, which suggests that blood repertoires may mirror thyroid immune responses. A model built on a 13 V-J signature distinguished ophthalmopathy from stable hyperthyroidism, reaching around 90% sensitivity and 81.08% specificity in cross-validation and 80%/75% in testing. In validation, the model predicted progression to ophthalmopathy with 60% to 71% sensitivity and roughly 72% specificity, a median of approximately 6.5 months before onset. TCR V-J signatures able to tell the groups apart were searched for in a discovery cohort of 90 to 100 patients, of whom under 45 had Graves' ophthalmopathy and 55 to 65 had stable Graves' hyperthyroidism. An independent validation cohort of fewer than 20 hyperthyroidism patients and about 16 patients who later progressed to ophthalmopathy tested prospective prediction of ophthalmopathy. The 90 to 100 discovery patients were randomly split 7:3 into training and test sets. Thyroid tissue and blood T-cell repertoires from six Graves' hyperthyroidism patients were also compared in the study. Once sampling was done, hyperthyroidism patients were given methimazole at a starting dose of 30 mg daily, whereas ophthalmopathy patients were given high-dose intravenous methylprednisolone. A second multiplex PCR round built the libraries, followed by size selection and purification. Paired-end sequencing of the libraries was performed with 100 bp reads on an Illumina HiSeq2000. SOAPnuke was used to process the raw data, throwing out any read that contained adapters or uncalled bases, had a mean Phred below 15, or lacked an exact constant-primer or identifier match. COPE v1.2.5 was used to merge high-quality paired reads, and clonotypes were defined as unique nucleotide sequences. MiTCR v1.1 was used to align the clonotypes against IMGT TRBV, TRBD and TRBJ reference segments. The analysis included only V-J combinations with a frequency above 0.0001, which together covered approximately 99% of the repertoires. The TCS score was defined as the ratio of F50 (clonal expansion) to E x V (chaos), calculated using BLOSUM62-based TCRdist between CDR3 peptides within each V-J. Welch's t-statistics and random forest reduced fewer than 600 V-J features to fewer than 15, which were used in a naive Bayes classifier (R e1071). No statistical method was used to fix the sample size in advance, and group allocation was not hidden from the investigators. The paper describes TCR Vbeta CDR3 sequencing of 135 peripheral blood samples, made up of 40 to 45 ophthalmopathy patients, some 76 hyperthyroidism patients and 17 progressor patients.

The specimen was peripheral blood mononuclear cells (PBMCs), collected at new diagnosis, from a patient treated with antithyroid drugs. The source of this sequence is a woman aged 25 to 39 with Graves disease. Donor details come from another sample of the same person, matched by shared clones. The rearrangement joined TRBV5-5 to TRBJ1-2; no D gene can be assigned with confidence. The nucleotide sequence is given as TGTGCCAGCAGCTTGAATTTCCGCTATGGCTACACCTTC. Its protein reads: CASSLNFRYGYTF.